The clone carrying this T cell receptor beta chain was recorded at least ten times. Germline V gives CDR1 SNHLY, CDR2 FYNNEI. This CDR3 has 15 amino acids. The ends lost 6 bases at V and 5 bases at J; junction bases unmatched: 9. The sample comes from a study of T cells in Graves' hyperthyroidism and ophthalmopathy. Study overall: The authors collected peripheral blood at initial diagnosis, before any treatment.

Thyroid ultrasound, orbital computed tomography, clinical symptoms, and serum thyroxine and TRAb underpinned diagnoses. TCR beta CDR3 regions were amplified from RNA. In the first-round RT-PCR of the TCR CDR3, the HTBI primer set was used. MiXCR, run by TCRdb on the multiplex PCR reads, gives a single entry per CDR3 protein. Of 300,000 to 450,000 distinct CDR3 sequences listed, under 15% are singletons. The sample comprised blood. This sequence joins TRBV2 and TRBJ2-7; 11 nucleotides align to TRBD2. The sequence derives from a woman younger than 45 with Graves' hyperthyroidism. CDR3 in DNA: TGTGCCAGCAGGGCGACTAGCGGGGAATGGGACGAGCAGTACTTC. This sequence encodes CASRATSGEWDEQYF.